What follows is one T cell receptor (beta chain) and its context. The source of the sample is a study of monozygotic twins with inflammatory bowel disease. TCRdb re-called the 5' RACE reads; one entry per CDR3 protein, DNA not given. Recorded for this sample: a few hundred thousand distinct CDR3 sequences. The TCR was taken from a human donor with ulcerative colitis or Crohn's disease, or a healthy co-twin of an affected twin (not recorded which). Sequencing was performed on blood.

The CDR3 is CASSYSLWGFSGGQETQYF. The chain combines TRBV6-5 with TRBJ2-5; TCRdb picks TRBD2, but there is no DNA to check that call. Germline V gives CDR1 MNHEY, CDR2 SVGAGI. This CDR3 has 19 residues.